This TCR beta chain was recovered during a study of identical twins. This clonotype was counted only a few times. Its antigen is not identified. Template switching supplied a universal primer site; unique molecular identifiers were carried on the cDNA. One entry per CDR3 protein, called by TCRdb with MiXCR from the 5' RACE reads. Of 200,000 to 300,000 distinct CDR3 sequences detected, roughly an eighth appear once; the ten largest clones hold 4%. Overall study findings and caveats: Conclusions were based on cross-sectional statistical analysis, without following the same donors. Models came in too low on out-of-frame TCR alpha sharing in monozygotic twins.

The CDR3 runs to 15 residues. The V gene lost 5 bases and the J gene lost 4 bases, with 16 bases spanning the gap. The sample was also linked to a second study, of yellow fever vaccine responses in identical twins.

This TCR was sampled from a woman aged 18-29 years in good health. J is TRBJ2-3 and V is TRBV12-3 or TRBV12-4; possibly TRBD1 for D (7 bases). Input material: memory (CD45RO+) T cells sorted from blood. The CDR3: CASSPQGGGADTQYF. For the CDR3, the DNA is TGTGCCAGCAGTCCCCAGGGGGGAGGCGCAGATACGCAGTATTTT.